A single count supports the clone carrying this TCR beta chain. Its specificity is not known. The sample originates from a study of OX40 agonist ivuxolimab in advanced cancers. Study-wide context: From roughly 23 to 90 years was the age range, with a mean of roughly 59 years, and 70% to 85% were male. Study-wide points: Relatively little clonal expansion, among the lowest observed, appeared in partial responders at 0.1-3.0 mg/kg. CD4+ and CD8+ blood T cells expanded clonally by week 6 at 0.1 to 3.0 mg/kg.

Repertoires were generated with immunoSEQ multiplex PCR, while TCRdb's copy carries only in-frame clones and drops some. The sample has 40,000 to 55,000 clones; around four fifths are singletons. This TCR came from an adult with an advanced solid tumor such as melanoma, head and neck, liver or kidney cancer. Specimen: CD4+ or CD8+ T cells sorted from blood, collected in a trial of the OX40 agonist ivuxolimab.

CDR3 sequence: CASSLSGTGTDTQYF. The CDR3 region has the DNA TGTGCCAGCAGTTTGAGCGGGACAGGCACAGATACGCAGTATTTT. The rearrangement uses TRBV6-4 and TRBJ2-3; D possibly uses TRBD1 or TRBD2 (7 bases each). V shed 5 bases and J shed 1 base, with 13 bases lying between them. Per the germline V gene, CDR1 is MRHNA and CDR2 is SNTAGT. The CDR3 has 15 residues.